These 8 T cell receptor beta chains were sequenced from one sample in a study of T-cell memory formation after mild COVID-19. TCRdb re-analysed the 5' RACE reads in MiXCR, keeping a single row per CDR3 protein. The data hold about 290,000 distinct CDR3 sequences, with more than 15% observed a single time. Sequenced: PBMCs or a T cell subset sorted from them (not recorded which). These receptors were obtained from a man younger than 35 who had mild COVID-19 (a few samples of this study predate the infection). Cell type and time point are not known.

This chain connects TRBV12-3 or TRBV12-4 to TRBJ2-3; 9 bases are shared with TRBD2. Germline trimming cut 5 bases from V and 4 bases from J; bases unmatched to any gene: 10. This CDR3 region has 16 residues. The CDR3: CASSQEGGGAADTQYF. For the CDR3, the DNA is TGTGCCAGCAGTCAGGAGGGCGGGGGGGCGGCAGATACGCAGTATTTT.

This clonotype was detected many times. This chain joins TRBV12-3 or TRBV12-4 and TRBJ1-6; weak D call: TRBD1 (6 bases). V shed 5 bases and J shed 0 bases, with 8 bases lying between them. The CDR3 totals 15 residues. The CDR3 DNA reads as TGTGCCAGCAGTGAACAGGGCTCCTATAATTCACCCCTCCACTTT. It specifies CASSEQGSYNSPLHF.

The chain joins TRBV4-1 to TRBJ1-1, with D possibly matching TRBD1 (5 bases). The CDR3 runs to 14 residues. V lost 4 bases and J lost 0, with 9 bases in between. CDR1 is MGHRA, CDR2 YSYEKL, per germline. CDR3 protein: CASSLLRVNTEAFF. The CDR3 bases are TGCGCCAGCAGCCTACTCAGGGTGAACACTGAAGCTTTCTTT.

A few counts support this clonotype. The chain has TRBV6-5 and TRBJ2-7; D remains unclear. V lost 0 bases and J 6 bases, leaving 9 bases between the germline ends. This CDR3 contains 13 residues. Per germline, CDR1 MNHEY and CDR2 SVGAGI. The CDR3 bases are TGTGCCAGCAGTTACTCTGCGTTGTCCGAGCAGTACGTC. Translated, it gives CASSYSALSEQYV.

This clonotype appeared a few times. This chain joins TRBV7-9 and TRBJ1-4, with D tentatively TRBD1 (5 bases). The CDR3 loop spans 15 amino acids. Deletions cut 4 bases from V and 2 bases from J, with 11 bases between. Germline CDR1 SEHNR, CDR2 FQNEAQ (reference sequence). CDR3 sequence: CASSSGGSTNEKLFF. For the CDR3, the DNA is TGTGCCAGCAGCTCGGGGGGATCGACTAATGAAAAACTGTTTTTT. The full variable domain, rest sourced from reference TRBV7-9 and TRBJ1-4, is DTGVSQNPRHKITKRGQNVTFRCDPISEHNRLYWYRQTLGQGPEFLTYFQNEAQLEKSRLLSDRFSAERPKGSFSTLEIQRTEQGDSAMYLCASSSGGSTNEKLFFGSGTQLSVL.

This clonotype appeared a few times. The rearrangement joins TRBV11-3 to TRBJ2-3; a possible D gene is TRBD2 (5 bases). The CDR3 contains 12 residues. Germline V gene sequence: CDR1 SGHNT, CDR2 YENEEA. Trimming removed 4 bases from V and 6 bases from J, with 8 bases in between. The CDR3 coding sequence is TGTGCCAGCAGCTACCGCGGGGATACGCAGTATTTT. The encoded protein is CASSYRGDTQYF.

This rearrangement joins TRBV29-1 to TRBJ2-5, with TRBD1 matching over 7 bases. The CDR3 runs to 15 residues. V gave up 4 bases and J gave up 1 base; unmatched junction bases: 9. The germline V gene has CDR1 SQVTM and CDR2 ANQGSEA. CDR3 protein: CSVADRRSGQETQYF. The DNA for the CDR3 is TGCAGCGTTGCGGACAGGCGATCGGGCCAAGAGACCCAGTACTTC.

CDR3 coding DNA: TGCGCCAGCGGGTACCGGGATGGGATCTATGGCTACACCTTC. It specifies CASGYRDGIYGYTF. The rearrangement uses TRBV4-3 and TRBJ1-2, with no clear D. Trimming pared 8 bases from V and 4 bases from J, leaving 17 bases between. The CDR3 is 14 amino acids. The germline gives CDR1 LGHNA, CDR2 YSLEER.